This entry lists 27 T cell receptor beta chains sequenced from one sample in a study of T cell repertoires in cytomegalovirus infection. One entry per CDR3 protein results from TCRdb running MiXCR on the reads. The repertoire has about 570,000 distinct CDR3 sequences, approximately 40% of them found once; the top ten carry 48%. These receptors lack a known antigen. Source: cultured PBMCs, taken from culture after CMV antigen stimulation. All receptors derive from a human donor in good health (CMV status not recorded). Some clones in this sample may be carry-over from other donors' samples.

This clonotype was found a few times. The V gene is TRBV7-2, the J gene TRBJ2-5, with 15 bases identical to TRBD2. Germline lookup yields CDR1 SGHTA and CDR2 FQGNSA. The J segment lost 5 bases and the V segment lost 4 bases, leaving 5 bases of the junction unmatched. The CDR3 covers 16 residues. The CDR3, as DNA: TGTGCCAGCAGCTCCGGACTAGCGGGGGGGGGGGAGACCCAGTACTTC. Translating it yields CASSSGLAGGGETQYF.

The V call is TRBV4-2, the J call TRBJ1-2, with D maybe TRBD1 (6 bases). Per germline, CDR1 LGHNA and CDR2 YNFKEQ. Between the trimmed V and J ends, which lost 0 bases and 5 bases, there was a span of 16 bases. The CDR3 length is 16 residues. The CDR3 coding sequence is TGTGCCAGCAGCCAAGATGGGGGCCAGTCTCGGTATGGCTACACCTTC. It is translated as CASSQDGGQSRYGYTF.

The chain carries TRBV27 and TRBJ2-2; a weak D match, TRBD2 (5 bases). The germline V gene encodes CDR1 MNHEY and CDR2 SMNVEV (reference sequence). The CDR3 is made up of 13 amino acids. V was trimmed by 10 bases and J by 7 bases, leaving 16 bases between them. CDR3 bases: TGTGCCAAAAGCGGTCCGGTATTCGGGGAGCTGTTTTTT. This gives the protein CAKSGPVFGELFF.

The chain is built from TRBV6-2 or TRBV6-3 and TRBJ2-1; no clear D gene. Germline V CDR1 and CDR2: MNHEY, SVGEGT. Trimming pared 7 bases from V and 11 bases from J, leaving 12 bases between. This CDR3 is 11 amino acids long. CDR3 sequence reads: CASTLLAQQFF. DNA of the CDR3: TGTGCCAGCACGCTGTTGGCGCAGCAGTTCTTC.

The sample holds a few counts of this clonotype. The genes are TRBV2 and TRBJ1-5; D is ambiguous. With 6 bases removed from V and 3 bases from J, the gap between germline ends came to 12 bases. Germline V gene sequence: CDR1 SNHLY, CDR2 FYNNEI. This CDR3 comprises 14 residues. Written as DNA, the CDR3 is TGTGCCAGCAGGACACCTGGCATCAATCAGCCCCAGCATTTT. It yields the protein CASRTPGINQPQHF.

The J gene is TRBJ2-5, the V gene TRBV18, with 8 bases lining up with TRBD1. This CDR3 has 16 amino acids. Germline-derived CDR1 and CDR2 are KGHSH and LQKENI. V lost 1 base, J lost 5 bases, and 9 bases stayed unmatched. CDR3 loop: CASSPRRTGIGETQYF. The CDR3 nucleotides read TGTGCCAGCTCACCACGCAGGACAGGGATTGGCGAGACCCAGTACTTC. Full variable domain (missing parts from reference TRBV18 and TRBJ2-5): NAGVMQNPRHLVRRRGQEARLRCSPMKGHSHVYWYRQLPEEGLKFMVYLQKENIIDESGMPKERFSAEFPKEGPSILRIQQVVRGDSAAYFCASSPRRTGIGETQYFGPGTRLLVL.

V is TRBV5-4 and J is TRBJ2-5; D is undetermined. Germline V lookup: CDR1 SGHNT, CDR2 YYREEE (reference sequence). CDR3 length: 14 residues. V gave up 2 bases and J gave up 5 bases, with 13 bases separating them. CDR3 DNA: TGTGCCAGCAGCTTAGCGCCGCCATCGGAGACCCAGTACTTC. Its protein product is CASSLAPPSETQYF.

The genes are TRBV18 and TRBJ2-7; TRBD1 or TRBD2 may be the D gene (5 bases each). The CDR3 is 15 amino acids. The ends were cut back, 4 bases at V and 0 bases at J, with 13 bases in the middle. Germline CDR1 and CDR2: KGHSH and LQKENI. The CDR3, as DNA: TGTGCCAGCTCACTTAGGACTGACAGCTCCTACGAGCAGTACTTC. Its protein product is CASSLRTDSSYEQYF.

The rearrangement uses TRBV4-2 and TRBJ2-1; no firm D call. The germline V gene has CDR1 LGHNA and CDR2 YNFKEQ. With 4 bases removed from V and 3 bases from J, the gap between germline ends came to 10 bases. This CDR3 contains 14 residues. The CDR3, as DNA: TGTGCCAGCAGCCGCCCCGTCATCTACAATGAGCAGTTCTTC. Protein product: CASSRPVIYNEQFF.

The chain's CDR3 is CASSPSGSDTDTQYF. CDR3 sequence (DNA): TGTGCCAGTTCCCCAAGCGGGAGCGACACAGATACGCAGTATTTT. V and J are TRBV7-2 and TRBJ2-3; 8 nucleotides align to TRBD2. The CDR3 contains 15 residues. The germline gives CDR1 SGHTA, CDR2 FQGNSA. V gave up 9 bases and J gave up 2 bases; unmatched junction bases: 10.

The genes are TRBV20-1 and TRBJ2-3; weak D call: TRBD2 (6 bases). The length of the CDR3 is 14 residues. With 3 bases removed from V and 2 bases from J, the gap between germline ends came to 12 bases. CDR1 and CDR2 (germline): DFQATT, SNEGSKA (reference sequence). The CDR3, as DNA: TGCAGTGCTAGCGGGAGAAGGACCACAGATACGCAGTATTTT. Amino acid sequence: CSASGRRTTDTQYF.

The CDR3 DNA is TGTGCCAGCAGTTACTCGGGGACAGCAACTAATGAAAAACTGTTTTTT. This encodes CASSYSGTATNEKLFF. V gene TRBV6-5 combines with J gene TRBJ1-4; 7 bases fit TRBD1. CDR1 and CDR2 (germline): MNHEY, SVGAGI. The ends lost 0 bases at V and 0 bases at J; junction bases unmatched: 1. This CDR3 comprises 16 residues.

The chain carries TRBV12-3 or TRBV12-4 and TRBJ1-5; D remains unclear. V shed 6 bases and J shed 7 bases, with 13 bases lying between them. The CDR3 is 13 amino acids. CDR3 region: CASSPNLGQPQHF. The CDR3 nucleotides are TGTGCCAGCAGCCCAAATCTTGGGCAGCCCCAGCATTTT.

This clonotype was detected a few times. V usage is TRBV7-2 and J usage is TRBJ2-4; D unclear. V lost 4 bases and J 5 bases, leaving 12 bases between the germline ends. This CDR3 region has 14 residues. Per the germline V gene, CDR1 is SGHTA and CDR2 is FQGNSA. In DNA, the CDR3 is TGTGCCAGCAGCTCCGTCGGGTGGGAAAACATTCAGTACTTC. It translates to CASSSVGWENIQYF.

This rearrangement joins TRBV28 to TRBJ2-1; D is unresolved. CDR1 is MDHEN, CDR2 SYDVKM, per germline. The V and J ends lost 7 bases and 8 bases respectively, with 18 bases between them. The CDR3 has 14 residues. CDR3 in amino acids: CASTRSTPFYEQFF. DNA of the CDR3: TGTGCCAGCACCCGATCGACCCCTTTCTATGAGCAGTTCTTC. Supplemented by reference TRBV28 and TRBJ2-1, the full variable domain reads DVKVTQSSRYLVKRTGEKVFLECVQDMDHENMFWYRQDPGLGLRLIYFSYDVKMKEKGDIPEGYSVSREKKERFSLILESASTNQTSMYLCASTRSTPFYEQFFGPGTRLTVL.

This clonotype appeared once. The chain joins TRBV11-2 to TRBJ1-1; D possibly corresponds to TRBD1 (5 bases). Trimming stripped 2 bases from V and 10 bases from J, with 20 bases between. Germline lookup yields CDR1 SGHAT and CDR2 FQNNGV. The CDR3 is made up of 15 amino acids. CDR3: CASSLITGQGGAAFF. CDR3 nucleotide sequence: TGTGCCAGCAGCTTAATAACTGGTCAGGGAGGCGCAGCTTTCTTT.

This clonotype was seen a handful of times. This CDR3 reads CASSLGGFSSEAFF. CDR3 in DNA: TGTGCCAGCAGCTTGGGGGGCTTTAGCTCTGAAGCTTTCTTT. The chain uses TRBV7-2 and TRBJ1-1; TRBD1 might be the D (6 bases). V gave up 3 bases and J gave up 6 bases, with 14 bases separating them. Germline V gene sequence: CDR1 SGHTA, CDR2 FQGNSA. The CDR3 totals 14 residues.

The sample holds many counts of this clonotype. V gene TRBV7-2 combines with J gene TRBJ2-7, with D unresolved. The length of the CDR3 is 17 residues. From germline, CDR1 is SGHTA and CDR2 FQGNSA. Between the trimmed V and J ends, which lost 5 bases and 0 bases, there was a span of 20 bases. The CDR3, as DNA: TGTGCCAGCAGCCCCAGACCCACTGCCTATAGCTCCTACGAGCAGTACTTC. This codes for CASSPRPTAYSSYEQYF.

Only a few counts were recorded for this clonotype. The V call is TRBV7-9, the J call TRBJ1-4; D unresolved. Germline CDR1 reads SEHNR; CDR2 reads FQNEAQ (reference sequence). This CDR3 region has 11 residues. The germline V and J ends were trimmed by 9 bases and 6 bases, with 8 bases remaining between them. In DNA, the CDR3 is TGTGCCAGTGGCACGTATGAAAAACTGTTTTTT. This sequence encodes CASGTYEKLFF.

This clonotype was found a few times. The chain recombines TRBV7-6 with TRBJ2-1, with a weak D call TRBD2 (6 bases). Per the germline V gene, CDR1 is SGHVS and CDR2 is FNYEAQ. This CDR3 has 17 amino acids. Deletions cut 5 bases from V and 8 bases from J, with 25 bases between. CDR3 protein: CASSGDEGGKGLDEQFF. The CDR3 nucleotides are TGTGCCAGCAGCGGAGACGAGGGAGGAAAGGGTCTCGATGAGCAGTTCTTC.

The chain combines TRBV19 with TRBJ2-2; 14 bases match TRBD2. CDR1 is LNHDA and CDR2 is SQIVND in the germline V gene (reference sequence). J was trimmed by 2 bases and V by 0 bases; bases with no gene match: 5. This CDR3 has 19 residues. CDR3 region: CASSIDPGLAGVNTGELFF. The CDR3 nucleotides are TGTGCCAGTAGTATAGATCCGGGACTAGCGGGAGTTAACACCGGGGAGCTGTTTTTT.

This clonotype was observed a handful of times. V and J are TRBV4-1 and TRBJ2-2; D is perhaps TRBD2 (6 bases). CDR3 length: 17 residues. Germline CDR1 reads MGHRA; CDR2 reads YSYEKL. With 0 bases removed from V and 7 bases from J, the gap between germline ends came to 18 bases. CDR3 residues: CASSQEGLTLWVGELFF. The CDR3 coding sequence is TGCGCCAGCAGCCAAGAGGGACTCACACTGTGGGTCGGGGAGCTGTTTTTT.

CDR3 protein: CSDQHRQGDNQPQHF. The CDR3 nucleotides are TGCAGCGACCAACATCGACAGGGAGACAATCAGCCCCAGCATTTT. The chain is built from TRBV29-1 and TRBJ1-5, with 7 positions matching TRBD1. There are 15 residues in the CDR3. CDR1 and CDR2 (germline): SQVTM, ANQGSEA. Trimming at V came to 7 bases and at J to 3 bases, leaving 12 bases not matched to a gene. The full variable domain, rest sourced from reference TRBV29-1 and TRBJ1-5, is SAVISQKPSRDICQRGTSLTIQCQVDSQVTMMFWYRQQPGQSLTLIATANQGSEATYESGFVIDKFPISRPNLTFSTLTVSNMSPEDSSIYLCSDQHRQGDNQPQHFGDGTRLSIL.

The V call is TRBV6-8, the J call TRBJ2-7; D is possibly TRBD1 (6 bases). The CDR3 runs to 14 residues. The V gene's germline CDR1 is MNHGY and CDR2 SAAAGT. Between the trimmed V and J ends, which lost 9 bases and 3 bases, there was a span of 18 bases. The CDR3 DNA reads TGTGCCAGTAAAAATCGGGACAAAAACTACGAGCAGTACTTC. This sequence encodes CASKNRDKNYEQYF.

The chain recombines TRBV12-3 or TRBV12-4 with TRBJ2-7, with D unclear. Trimming took off 2 bases at V and 4 bases at J, with 9 bases between the two ends. CDR3 length: 13 amino acids. CDR3 coding DNA: TGTGCCAGCAGTTTAAACTGGGATTACGAGCAGTACTTC. It specifies CASSLNWDYEQYF.

This chain links TRBV7-2 with TRBJ2-3; D unresolved. This CDR3 region has 15 residues. Germline lookup yields CDR1 SGHTA and CDR2 FQGNSA. Trimming stripped 5 bases from V and 5 bases from J, with 17 bases between. The CDR3 here is CASSIMGSQQDTQYF. In nucleotides, the CDR3 is TGTGCCAGCAGCATCATGGGCAGCCAACAAGATACGCAGTATTTT.

This clonotype has a handful of counts. This chain connects TRBV7-2 to TRBJ2-2; no clear D gene. V was clipped by 5 bases and J by 5 bases, with 9 bases between them. Germline CDR1 reads SGHTA; CDR2 reads FQGNSA. This CDR3 region has 13 residues. The chain's CDR3 is CASSVSRTGELFF. DNA of the CDR3: TGTGCCAGCAGCGTATCCAGGACCGGGGAGCTGTTTTTT.